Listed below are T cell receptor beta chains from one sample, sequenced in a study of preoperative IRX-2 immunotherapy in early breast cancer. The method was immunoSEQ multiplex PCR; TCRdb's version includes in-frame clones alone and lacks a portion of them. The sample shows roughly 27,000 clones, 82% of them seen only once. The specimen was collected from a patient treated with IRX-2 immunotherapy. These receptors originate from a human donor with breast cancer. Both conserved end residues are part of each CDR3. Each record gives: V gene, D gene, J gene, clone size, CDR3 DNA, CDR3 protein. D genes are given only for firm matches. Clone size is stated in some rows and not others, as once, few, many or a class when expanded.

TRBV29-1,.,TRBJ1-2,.,TGCAGCGGCGCCGGGAGCCGAAACAACTATGGCTACACCTTC,CSGAGSRNNYGYTF
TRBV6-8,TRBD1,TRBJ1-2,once,TGTGCCAGCAGCCAGGGGGCGCTTTATGGCTACACCTTC,CASSQGALYGYTF
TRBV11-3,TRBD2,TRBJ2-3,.,TGTGCCAGCGGGACTAGCGGGACTAGCACAGATACGCAGTATTTT,CASGTSGTSTDTQYF
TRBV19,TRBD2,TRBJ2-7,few,TGTGCCAGTAGTATAGGACTAGCGGGAACCTACGAGCAGTACTTC,CASSIGLAGTYEQYF
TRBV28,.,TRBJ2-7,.,TGTGCCAGCAGGGGGGGCCCCCGCGAGCAGTACTTC,CASRGGPREQYF
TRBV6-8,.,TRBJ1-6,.,TGTGCCAGCAGTACCGGGACTCTCTCCGGTAATTCACCCCTCCACTTT,CASSTGTLSGNSPLHF
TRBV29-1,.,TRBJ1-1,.,TGCAGCGTTCGGAGGGGGGGGGTTAGGAACACTGAAGCTTTCTTT,CSVRRGGVRNTEAFF
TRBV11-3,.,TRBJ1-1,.,TGTGCCAGCAGCTTGCCCTTCGGGGGAGTGAACACTGAAGCTTTCTTT,CASSLPFGGVNTEAFF
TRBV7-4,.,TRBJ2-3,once,TGTGCCAGCAGCCGCGGGTTCGGCACAGATACGCAGTATTTT,CASSRGFGTDTQYF
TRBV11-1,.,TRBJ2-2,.,TGTGCCAGCAGCTTAAGACAGGTGAACACCGGGGAGCTGTTTTTT,CASSLRQVNTGELFF
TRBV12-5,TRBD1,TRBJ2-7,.,TGTGCCAGCGGAAGTAGTAGGGGACAGGGGGTCTACGAGCAGTACTTC,CASGSSRGQGVYEQYF
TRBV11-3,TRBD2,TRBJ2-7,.,TGTGCCAGCAGACCAGACGCTAGCGGGTACTCCTACGAGCAGTACTTC,CASRPDASGYSYEQYF